Listed here are 6 T cell receptor beta chains from one sample, sequenced in a study of beta chain features in type 1 diabetes. Expressed TCRB transcripts got sequenced, as all isolated RNA was reverse transcribed. Profiling relied on immunoSEQ multiplex PCR, and the TCRdb table lists in-frame clones only, not all of them. The repertoire includes more than 110,000 clones, 6% to 7.5% of them detected once, and around 1.5% sits in the top ten. The sequenced sample consisted of central memory CD4+ T cells from blood. The source of these receptors is a woman younger than 45 in good health.

The chain links TRBV5-4 to TRBJ2-3, with TRBD2 matching over 7 bases. CDR1 SGHNT and CDR2 YYREEE come from the germline V gene (reference sequence). Trimming took 2 bases from V and 1 from J; bases not matched to a gene: 4. The CDR3 has 15 amino acids. The CDR3 DNA reads as TGTGCCAGCAGCTTAAGGCGGGAGCGCACAGATACGCAGTATTTT. This gives the protein CASSLRRERTDTQYF. The entire variable domain, with the rest obtained from reference TRBV5-4 and TRBJ2-3, is as follows: ETGVTQSPTHLIKTRGQQVTLRCSSQSGHNTVSWYQQALGQGPQFIFQYYREEENGRGNFPPRFSGLQFPNYSSELNVNALELDDSALYLCASSLRRERTDTQYFGPGTRLTVL.

The chain employs TRBV5-6 and TRBJ2-1; D is unresolved. The V and J ends lost 2 bases and 0 bases respectively, with 3 bases between them. Germline lookup yields CDR1 SGHDT and CDR2 YYEEEE. The CDR3 length is 13 residues. The DNA for the CDR3 is TGTGCCAGCAGCTTCGGCTCCTACAATGAGCAGTTCTTC. Its translation: CASSFGSYNEQFF. Looking up the rest from reference TRBV5-6 and TRBJ2-1 gives the full variable domain: DAGVTQSPTHLIKTRGQQVTLRCSPKSGHDTVSWYQQALGQGPQFIFQYYEEEERQRGNFPDRFSGHQFPNYSSELNVNALLLGDSALYLCASSFGSYNEQFFGPGTRLTVL.

This clone was seen only a few times. This chain joins TRBV11-2 and TRBJ1-1; 8 bases are a match to TRBD1. The CDR3 loop spans 14 amino acids. Germline loops: CDR1 SGHAT, CDR2 FQNNGV. Germline trimming cut 5 bases from V and 9 bases from J; bases unmatched to any gene: 11. CDR3 sequence reads: CASSGRTGPPKAFF. The CDR3 bases are TGTGCCAGCAGCGGTCGGACAGGGCCTCCGAAAGCTTTCTTT.

The chain employs TRBV5-6 and TRBJ1-1; 7 nucleotides line up with TRBD1. J lost 8 bases, V lost 0 bases, and 7 bases had no gene match. CDR1 and CDR2 from the germline V gene are SGHDT and YYEEEE. The CDR3 has 14 amino acids. The CDR3, as DNA: TGTGCCAGCAGCTTGGGCAGGGGGGTACTCGAAGCTTTCTTT. It is translated as CASSLGRGVLEAFF.

This chain links TRBV5-6 with TRBJ2-5; 9 bases line up with TRBD2. The CDR3 loop spans 14 amino acids. Trimming took 2 bases from V and 2 from J; bases not matched to a gene: 1. Germline lookup yields CDR1 SGHDT and CDR2 YYEEEE. The CDR3 nucleotides read TGTGCCAGCAGCTTTGCGGGAGGGCAAGAGACCCAGTACTTC. It is translated as CASSFAGGQETQYF.

This clone was picked up a small number of times. V and J are TRBV30 and TRBJ2-3; no definite D call. The germline V gene encodes CDR1 GTSNPN and CDR2 SVGIG (reference sequence). V lost 2 bases to trimming and J lost 3 bases, with 6 bases between them. The CDR3 covers 12 residues. CDR3 in DNA: TGTGCCTGGAGTTTATCGACAGATACGCAGTATTTT. It codes for CAWSLSTDTQYF.